What follows are 27 T cell receptor beta chains derived from one specimen sequenced in a study of T cell repertoires in cytomegalovirus infection. Each CDR3 protein is one row after TCRdb ran MiXCR on the reads. This table holds a few hundred thousand distinct CDR3 sequences, 15% to 20% found once. Sample: PBMCs. These receptors all come from a human donor in good health (CMV status not recorded). Some clones in this sample may be carry-over from other donors' samples.

The V and J genes are TRBV5-1 and TRBJ1-1; TRBD1 might be the D (6 bases). This CDR3 is 15 amino acids long. Germline V lookup: CDR1 SGHRS, CDR2 YFSETQ. The germline V and J ends were trimmed by 2 bases and 4 bases, with 15 bases remaining between them. As DNA, the CDR3 is TGCGCCAGCAGCTTACAAACTACAGGGTCCACTGAAGCTTTCTTT. Translation gives CASSLQTTGSTEAFF.

The V call is TRBV5-4, the J call TRBJ2-1; 8 bases agree with TRBD2. V was clipped by 6 bases and J by 9 bases; unmatched bases: 11. Germline V gene lookup returns CDR1 SGHNT and CDR2 YYREEE (reference sequence). The CDR3 runs 14 residues. The CDR3 spells CASTLGLVGSEQFF. The CDR3 DNA follows: TGTGCCAGCACCCTGGGACTAGTGGGGTCTGAGCAGTTCTTC.

This clonotype was recorded many times. The chain carries TRBV28 and TRBJ1-4; no definite D call. CDR3 length: 12 residues. The germline V gene encodes CDR1 MDHEN and CDR2 SYDVKM. V lost 9 bases and J 6 bases, leaving 11 bases between the germline ends. DNA of the CDR3: TGTGCCAGTTGGAAGTCCGATGAAAAACTGTTTTTT. Protein sequence: CASWKSDEKLFF.

The table lists this clonotype with a few counts. The chain uses TRBV6-2 or TRBV6-3 and TRBJ2-1; TRBD2 aligns across 9 bases. After removal of 4 bases from V and 2 bases from J, the junction contained 6 bases not matched to a gene. This CDR3 contains 16 residues. The germline CDR1 and CDR2 sequences are MNHEY and SVGEGT. CDR3 nucleotide sequence: TGTGCCAGCAGTTCAGGTGGCGGGAGGGCCTACAATGAGCAGTTCTTC. Translation gives CASSSGGGRAYNEQFF.

Worth noting for this clonotype: This may stem from a read error, because a much larger clone lies one nucleotide away. This chain uses TRBV7-9 with TRBJ2-3; D assignment may be TRBD1 or TRBD2 (5 bases each). CDR3 length equals 17 residues. V lost 3 bases and J 0 bases, leaving 16 bases between the germline ends. Germline V CDR1 and CDR2: SEHNR, FQNEAQ (reference sequence). The CDR3 sequence: CASSLGTGSTSTDTQYF. CDR3 in DNA: TGTGCCAGCAGCTTGGGGACGGGCTCCACTAGCACAGATACGCAGTATTTT. The full variable domain, with the rest looked up from reference TRBV7-9 and TRBJ2-3, is DTGVSQNPRHKITKRGQNVTFRCDPISEHNRLYWYRQTLGQGPEFLTYFQNEAQLEKSRLLSDRFSAERPKGSFSTLEIQRTEQGDSAMYLCASSLGTGSTSTDTQYFGPGTRLTVL.

This clonotype was seen more than once but under ten times. V usage is TRBV7-2 and J usage is TRBJ1-5; D is undetermined. CDR3 length: 13 residues. The germline CDR1 and CDR2 sequences are SGHTA and FQGNSA. Trimming took 3 bases from V and 7 from J, leaving 10 bases between them. CDR3 residues: CASSLRSGQPQHF. The CDR3 region has the DNA TGTGCCAGCAGCTTGCGGAGTGGCCAGCCCCAGCATTTT. The entire variable domain, with the rest obtained from reference TRBV7-2 and TRBJ1-5, is as follows: GAGVSQSPSNKVTEKGKDVELRCDPISGHTALYWYRQSLGQGLEFLIYFQGNSAPDKSGLPSDRFSAERTGGSVSTLTIQRTQQEDSAVYLCASSLRSGQPQHFGDGTRLSIL.

This clonotype was seen only a few times. This chain connects TRBV5-4 to TRBJ1-1, with D possibly being TRBD1 (5 bases). The V gene lost 4 bases and the J gene lost 0 bases, with 16 bases spanning the gap. Germline CDR1 and CDR2: SGHNT and YYREEE (reference sequence). The length of the CDR3 is 16 residues. The DNA for the CDR3 is TGTGCCAGCAGCCAACGGAGGATAGGGGTGAACACTGAAGCTTTCTTT. Protein: CASSQRRIGVNTEAFF.

This clonotype has a count of ten or more. This chain joins TRBV7-2 and TRBJ1-3; possible D gene TRBD1, 6 bases. This CDR3 comprises 16 residues. Trimming stripped 0 bases from V and 0 bases from J, with 9 bases between. Germline V gives CDR1 SGHTA, CDR2 FQGNSA. CDR3 sequence: CASSLAVRGSGNTIYF. CDR3 nucleotides: TGTGCCAGCAGCTTAGCCGTCAGGGGCTCTGGAAACACCATATATTTT.

In DNA form, the CDR3 reads TGTGCTAGTGCCCCACCCCCCCCCCCACCTGAAGCTTTCTTT. This encodes CASAPPPPPPEAFF. This chain links TRBV12-5 with TRBJ1-1; D ambiguous. The V gene's germline CDR1 is LGHNT and CDR2 FRNRAP. The V gene lost 7 bases and the J gene lost 6 bases, with 18 bases spanning the gap. The CDR3 is 14 residues long.

V gene TRBV11-2 combines with J gene TRBJ1-2; D not resolved. Trimming cost V 6 bases and J 2 bases, with 13 bases left between them. The CDR3 has 14 amino acids. Germline lookup yields CDR1 SGHAT and CDR2 FQNNGV. The CDR3 DNA follows: TGTGCCAGCAGGAGAACCACGGGGAACTATGGCTACACCTTC. Translation gives CASRRTTGNYGYTF.

V gene TRBV5-4 combines with J gene TRBJ2-1, with unresolved D. Germline V gives CDR1 SGHNT, CDR2 YYREEE (reference sequence). Trimming removed 5 bases from V and 6 bases from J, with 15 bases in between. The CDR3 runs to 14 residues. This CDR3 is CASSSSSIPNEQFF. In DNA form, the CDR3 reads TGTGCCAGCAGTAGCTCCTCAATTCCCAATGAGCAGTTCTTC.

This clonotype was counted at least ten times. The chain links TRBV7-2 to TRBJ1-2; D may be TRBD1 (5 bases). The V end was cut by 5 bases, the J end by 5 bases, with 15 bases between. Germline V gene data show CDR1 as SGHTA and CDR2 as FQGNSA. The CDR3 is 14 amino acids. DNA of the CDR3: TGTGCCAGCAGCCCAATGGGGGGGACTTATGGCTACACCTTC. Amino acid sequence: CASSPMGGTYGYTF.

The chain links TRBV3-1 to TRBJ1-3; no definite D call. The CDR3 is 15 amino acids. Germline loops: CDR1 LGHDT, CDR2 YNNKEL (reference sequence). Trimming cost V 2 bases and J 2 bases, with 10 bases left between them. For the CDR3, the DNA is TGTGCCAGCAGCCAAATGCCGTTCACTGGAAACACCATATATTTT. Its translation is CASSQMPFTGNTIYF.

The table lists this clonotype with many counts. The chain recombines TRBV4-1 with TRBJ1-2; D is uncertain. V shed 1 base and J shed 2 bases, with 11 bases lying between them. The CDR3 is 15 amino acids. CDR1 is MGHRA and CDR2 is YSYEKL in the germline V gene. Here the CDR3 reads CASSQGPRGNYGYTF. In nucleotides, the CDR3 is TGCGCCAGCAGCCAAGGTCCACGCGGAAACTATGGCTACACCTTC.

Ten or more counts support this clonotype. The genes are TRBV12-3 or TRBV12-4 and TRBJ1-1; D ambiguous. There are 14 residues in the CDR3. Trimming cost V 2 bases and J 1 base, with 8 bases left between them. CDR3 bases: TGTGCCAGCAGTTTAACGCGGGCGAACACTGAAGCTTTCTTT. The encoded protein is CASSLTRANTEAFF.

This clonotype appeared many times. The chain couples TRBV7-2 to TRBJ2-3; 8 nucleotides align to TRBD2. Germline V gene lookup returns CDR1 SGHTA and CDR2 FQGNSA. The CDR3 spans 15 residues. V shed 2 bases and J 10 bases; nucleotides not matched to a gene: 11. Here the CDR3 DNA reads TGTGCCAGCAGCTTATATCGGGGGGGCGAATTGGCGCAGTATTTT. This gives the protein CASSLYRGGELAQYF.

This clonotype was seen repeatedly, ten times or more. This sequence joins TRBV7-2 and TRBJ1-1, with D possibly being TRBD1 (5 bases). Trimming left V 4 bases short and J 11 bases short, with 17 bases between. In germline, CDR1 is SGHTA, CDR2 FQGNSA. The CDR3 has 13 amino acids. Written as DNA, the CDR3 is TGTGCCAGCAGCTCCACGAGGGGTAATATGGCTTTCTTT. Translating it yields CASSSTRGNMAFF. Looking up the rest from reference TRBV7-2 and TRBJ1-1 gives the full variable domain: GAGVSQSPSNKVTEKGKDVELRCDPISGHTALYWYRQSLGQGLEFLIYFQGNSAPDKSGLPSDRFSAERTGGSVSTLTIQRTQQEDSAVYLCASSSTRGNMAFFGQGTRLTVV.

This clonotype has at least ten counts. This chain links TRBV5-1 with TRBJ1-5, with TRBD1 identical over 7 bases. V was clipped by 4 bases and J by 3 bases; unmatched bases: 10. Germline CDR1 SGHRS, CDR2 YFSETQ. This CDR3 is built from 16 residues. The CDR3 reads CASSPIPGGDNQPQHF. As DNA, the CDR3 is TGCGCCAGCAGCCCAATACCAGGGGGGGACAATCAGCCCCAGCATTTT.

In its sample, this clonotype was seen many times. This sequence joins TRBV4-1 and TRBJ1-4, with 7 nucleotides matching TRBD1. The CDR3 consists of 15 residues. V was pared by 3 bases and J by 6 bases, with 7 bases of the junction left unmatched. Germline CDR1 and CDR2: MGHRA and YSYEKL. The CDR3 loop reads CASSQHRGNDEKLFF. The CDR3 DNA is TGCGCCAGCAGCCAGCACAGGGGAAACGATGAAAAACTGTTTTTT.

This clonotype has ten or more counts. V usage is TRBV12-3 or TRBV12-4 and J usage is TRBJ2-1; TRBD2 matches 8 bases. There are 16 residues in the CDR3. V lost 5 bases and J lost 5; bases outside the gene matches: 11. The CDR3 DNA reads as TGTGCCAGCAGTCCTCCGGGGGGGCAGTGGGACAATGAGCAGTTCTTC. It translates to CASSPPGGQWDNEQFF.

On this clonotype: Its ends do not fully match the called genes, so a read error is possible. The rearrangement joins TRBV10-2 to TRBJ1-1; 9 bases fit TRBD1. The CDR3 consists of 14 residues. Germline V gene sequence: CDR1 WSHSY, CDR2 SAAADI. CDR3 amino acids: CASRDRGSITEAFF. CDR3 nucleotides: TGCGCCAGCCGTGACAGGGGGTCGATCACTGAAGCTTTCTTT.

V is TRBV11-2 and J is TRBJ2-1, with 10 bases fitting TRBD2. This CDR3 comprises 15 residues. CDR1 and CDR2 from the germline V gene are SGHAT and FQNNGV. V trimming: 6 bases; J trimming: 7 bases; junction bases outside the gene matches: 9. DNA of the CDR3: TGTGCCAGCAGTTCCCTAGCGGGAGTAAGGAATGAGCAGTTCTTC. Residues: CASSSLAGVRNEQFF. Drawing the rest from reference TRBV11-2 and TRBJ2-1, the complete variable domain is EAGVAQSPRYKIIEKRQSVAFWCNPISGHATLYWYQQILGQGPKLLIQFQNNGVVDDSQLPKDRFSAERLKGVDSTLKIQPAKLEDSAVYLCASSSLAGVRNEQFFGPGTRLTVL.

This clonotype has more than one count but fewer than ten. The rearrangement uses TRBV6-1 and TRBJ2-7; D may match TRBD1 or TRBD2 (5 bases each). Trimming shortened V by 5 bases and J by 4 bases, and 18 bases separated the two germline ends. The CDR3 covers 15 residues. Germline V lookup: CDR1 MNHNS, CDR2 SASEGT. Here the CDR3 DNA reads TGTGCCAGCAGTACCGGGGCAGGGAAGAGTTACGAGCAGTACTTC. Its translation is CASSTGAGKSYEQYF.

V is TRBV20-1 and J is TRBJ2-2; no clear D. The ends were cut back, 0 bases at V and 0 bases at J, with 8 bases in the middle. Germline loops: CDR1 DFQATT, CDR2 SNEGSKA (reference sequence). CDR3 length equals 15 residues. CDR3 loop: CSAREVAANTGELFF. The DNA for the CDR3 is TGCAGTGCTAGAGAAGTGGCAGCGAACACCGGGGAGCTGTTTTTT.

V gene TRBV6-2 or TRBV6-3 combines with J gene TRBJ2-6, with D perhaps matching TRBD1 (5 bases). Per germline, CDR1 MNHEY and CDR2 SVGEGT. The CDR3 extends over 16 amino acids. The V end lost 2 bases, the J end lost 4 bases, and 12 bases lay between the germline ends. As DNA, the CDR3 is TGTGCCAGCAGTTACGTTCCAGGGTCGGGGGCCAACGTCCTGACTTTC. Translated: CASSYVPGSGANVLTF.

The V call is TRBV7-2, the J call TRBJ2-1, with 7 bases aligning to TRBD2. The CDR3 runs 14 residues. Germline V gives CDR1 SGHTA, CDR2 FQGNSA. The V gene end was trimmed by 6 bases and the J gene end by 5 bases; junction bases not matched to a gene: 7. The CDR3 DNA reads as TGTGCCAGCAGGCCGGGACGGGGGGACAATGAGCAGTTCTTC. Its translation: CASRPGRGDNEQFF.

This clonotype was observed many times. This chain uses TRBV7-8 with TRBJ2-5; possible D gene TRBD1, 5 bases. Trimming removed 3 bases from V and 5 bases from J, with 13 bases in between. Germline CDR1 is SGHVS and CDR2 is FQNEAQ. The CDR3 sequence is 14 residues long. In nucleotides, the CDR3 is TGTGCCAGCAGCTTGGTCCAGGGTGGGGAGACCCAGTACTTC. This sequence encodes CASSLVQGGETQYF. Looking up the rest from reference TRBV7-8 and TRBJ2-5 gives the full variable domain: GAGVSQSPRYKVAKRGQDVALRCDPISGHVSLFWYQQALGQGPEFLTYFQNEAQLDKSGLPSDRFFAERPEGSVSTLKIQRTQQEDSAVYLCASSLVQGGETQYFGPGTRLLVL.